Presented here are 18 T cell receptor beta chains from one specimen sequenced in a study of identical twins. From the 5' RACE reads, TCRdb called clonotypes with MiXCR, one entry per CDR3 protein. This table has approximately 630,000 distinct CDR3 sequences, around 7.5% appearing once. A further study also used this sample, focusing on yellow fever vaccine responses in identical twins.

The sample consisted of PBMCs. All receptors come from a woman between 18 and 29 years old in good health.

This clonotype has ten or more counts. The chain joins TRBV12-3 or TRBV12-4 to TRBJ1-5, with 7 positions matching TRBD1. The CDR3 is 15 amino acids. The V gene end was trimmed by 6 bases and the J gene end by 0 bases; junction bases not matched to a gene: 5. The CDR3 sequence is CASSPTGVSNQPQHF. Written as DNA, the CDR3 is TGTGCCAGCAGCCCAACAGGGGTTAGCAATCAGCCCCAGCATTTT.

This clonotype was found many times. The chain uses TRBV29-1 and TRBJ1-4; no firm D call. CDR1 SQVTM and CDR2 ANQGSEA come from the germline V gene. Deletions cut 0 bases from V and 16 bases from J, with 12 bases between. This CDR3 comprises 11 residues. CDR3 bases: TGCAGCGTTGAAGACCCCGGAAGCCAGTTTTTT. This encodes CSVEDPGSQFF.

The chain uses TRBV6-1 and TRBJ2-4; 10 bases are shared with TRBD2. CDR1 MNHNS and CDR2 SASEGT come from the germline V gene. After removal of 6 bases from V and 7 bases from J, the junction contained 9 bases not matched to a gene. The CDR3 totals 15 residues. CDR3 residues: CASRPLGTSDNIQYF. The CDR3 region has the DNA TGTGCCAGCAGGCCCCTCGGGACTAGCGACAACATTCAGTACTTC.

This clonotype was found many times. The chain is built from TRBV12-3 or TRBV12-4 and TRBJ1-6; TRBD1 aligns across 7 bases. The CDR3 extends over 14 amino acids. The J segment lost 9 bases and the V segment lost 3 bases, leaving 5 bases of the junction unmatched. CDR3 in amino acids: CASSFGDRVSPLHF. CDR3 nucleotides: TGTGCCAGCAGTTTCGGAGACAGGGTTTCACCCCTCCACTTT.

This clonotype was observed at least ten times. CDR3 coding DNA: TGCGCCAGCAGCTCCAGGACTAGCGGCAGCTCCTACAATGAGCAGTTCTTC. Translated: CASSSRTSGSSYNEQFF. V gene TRBV5-1 combines with J gene TRBJ2-1; 10 nucleotides align to TRBD2. Germline CDR1 and CDR2: SGHRS and YFSETQ. J was trimmed by 0 bases and V by 3 bases; bases with no gene match: 6. There are 17 residues in the CDR3.

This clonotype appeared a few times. CDR3 coding DNA: TGTGCCAGCAGGATCGTAACAGGGGTCGCCACTGAAGCTTTCTTT. Its translation is CASRIVTGVATEAFF. The genes are TRBV4-2 and TRBJ1-1, with 7 bases lining up with TRBD1. CDR1 is LGHNA, CDR2 YNFKEQ, per germline. The CDR3 has 15 residues. The V segment lost 6 bases and the J segment 4 bases; nucleotides outside the gene matches: 11.

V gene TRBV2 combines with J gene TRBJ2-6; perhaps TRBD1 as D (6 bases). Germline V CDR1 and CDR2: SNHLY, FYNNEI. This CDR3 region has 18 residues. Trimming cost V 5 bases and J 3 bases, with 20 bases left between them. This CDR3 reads CASSLAHSTGIGANVLTF. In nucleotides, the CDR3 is TGTGCCAGCAGTCTTGCACACTCAACAGGGATTGGGGCCAACGTCCTGACTTTC.

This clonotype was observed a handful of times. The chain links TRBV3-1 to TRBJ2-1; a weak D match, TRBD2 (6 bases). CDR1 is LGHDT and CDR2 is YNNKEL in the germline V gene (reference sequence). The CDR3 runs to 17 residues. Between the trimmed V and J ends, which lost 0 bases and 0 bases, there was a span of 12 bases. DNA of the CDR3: TGTGCCAGCAGCCAAGATCTGGTGGGGGGCTCCTACAATGAGCAGTTCTTC. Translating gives CASSQDLVGGSYNEQFF.

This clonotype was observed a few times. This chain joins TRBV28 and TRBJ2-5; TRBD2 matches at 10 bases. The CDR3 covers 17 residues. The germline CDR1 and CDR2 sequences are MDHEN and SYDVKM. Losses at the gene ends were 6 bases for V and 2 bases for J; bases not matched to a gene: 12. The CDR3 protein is CASRPRLGLADQETQYF. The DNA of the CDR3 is TGTGCCAGCAGACCGCGCCTCGGACTAGCGGATCAAGAGACCCAGTACTTC.

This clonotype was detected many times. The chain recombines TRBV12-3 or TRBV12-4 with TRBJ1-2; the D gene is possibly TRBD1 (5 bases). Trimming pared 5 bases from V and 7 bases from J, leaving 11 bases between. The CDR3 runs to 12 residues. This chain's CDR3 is CASSPDGGGYTF. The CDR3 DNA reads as TGTGCCAGCAGTCCCGACGGGGGTGGCTACACCTTC.

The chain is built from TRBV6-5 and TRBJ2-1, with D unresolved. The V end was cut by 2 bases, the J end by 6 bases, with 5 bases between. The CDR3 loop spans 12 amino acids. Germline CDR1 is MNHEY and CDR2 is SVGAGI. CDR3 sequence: CASSYGLNEQFF. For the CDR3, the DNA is TGTGCCAGCAGTTACGGGCTCAATGAGCAGTTCTTC.

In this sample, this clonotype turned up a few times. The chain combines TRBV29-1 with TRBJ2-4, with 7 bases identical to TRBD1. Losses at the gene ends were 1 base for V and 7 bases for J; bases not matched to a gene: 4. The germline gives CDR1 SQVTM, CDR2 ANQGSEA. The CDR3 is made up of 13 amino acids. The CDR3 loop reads CSVEATGANIQYF. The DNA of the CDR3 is TGCAGCGTTGAAGCTACAGGGGCTAACATTCAGTACTTC.

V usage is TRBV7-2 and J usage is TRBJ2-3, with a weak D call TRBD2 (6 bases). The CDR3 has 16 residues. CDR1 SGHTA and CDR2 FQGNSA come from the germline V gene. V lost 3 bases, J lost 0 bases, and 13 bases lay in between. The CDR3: CASSFQGLPSTDTQYF. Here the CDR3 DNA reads TGTGCCAGCAGCTTCCAAGGACTACCCAGCACAGATACGCAGTATTTT.

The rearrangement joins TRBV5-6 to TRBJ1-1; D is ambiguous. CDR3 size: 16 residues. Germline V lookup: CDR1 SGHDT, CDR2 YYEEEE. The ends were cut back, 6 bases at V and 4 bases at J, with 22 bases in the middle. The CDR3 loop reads CASTTFNGVRGTEAFF. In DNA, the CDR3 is TGTGCCAGCACCACTTTTAATGGGGTTCGGGGCACTGAAGCTTTCTTT.

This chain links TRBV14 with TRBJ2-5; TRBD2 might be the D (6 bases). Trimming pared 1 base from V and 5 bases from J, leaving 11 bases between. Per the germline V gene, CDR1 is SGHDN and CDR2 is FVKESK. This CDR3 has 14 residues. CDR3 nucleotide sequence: TGTGCCAGCAGCCAAGCCTCGGGAGCGGAGACCCAGTACTTC. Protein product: CASSQASGAETQYF. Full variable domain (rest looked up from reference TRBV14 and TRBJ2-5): EAGVTQFPSHSVIEKGQTVTLRCDPISGHDNLYWYRRVMGKEIKFLLHFVKESKQDESGMPNNRFLAERTGGTYSTLKVQPAELEDSGVYFCASSQASGAETQYFGPGTRLLVL.

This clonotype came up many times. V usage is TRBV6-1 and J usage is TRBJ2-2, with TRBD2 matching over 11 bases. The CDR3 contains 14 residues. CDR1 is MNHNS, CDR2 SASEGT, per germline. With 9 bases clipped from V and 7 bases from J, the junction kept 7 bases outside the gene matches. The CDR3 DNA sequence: TGTGCCAGTACTAGCGGGAGTAGGGTCGGGGAGCTGTTTTTT. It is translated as CASTSGSRVGELFF.

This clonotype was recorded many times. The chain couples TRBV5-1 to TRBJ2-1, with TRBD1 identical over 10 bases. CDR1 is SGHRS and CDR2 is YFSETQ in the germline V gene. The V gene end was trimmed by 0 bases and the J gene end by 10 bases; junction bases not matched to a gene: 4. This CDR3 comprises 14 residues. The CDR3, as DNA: TGCGCCAGCAGCTTGGGACAGGGGGCAGGGGAGCAGTTCTTC. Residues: CASSLGQGAGEQFF.

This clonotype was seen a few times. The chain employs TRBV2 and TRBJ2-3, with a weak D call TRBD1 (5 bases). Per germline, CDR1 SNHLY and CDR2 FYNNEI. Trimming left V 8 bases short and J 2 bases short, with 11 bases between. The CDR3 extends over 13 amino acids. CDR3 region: CASGKGDTDTQYF. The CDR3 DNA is TGTGCCAGCGGAAAAGGGGACACAGATACGCAGTATTTT.